This TCR beta chain was observed in a study of CD8+CD57+ T cells in acquired aplastic anemia. Study details: Sorting CD4+ and CD8+ cells gave DNA averaging about 2.9 ug. Researchers reported that healthy donors averaged roughly 10 million reads for CD4+ cells.

This clonotype was seen a single time. Its antigen is currently unknown. A read error may account for a junction end that differs from germline. The CDR3 is 14 residues long. Germline CDR1 SGHRS, CDR2 YFSETQ. Investigators profiled TCR beta VDJ and CDR3 from genomic DNA template. MiXCR was run by TCRdb on the reads, yielding one entry per CDR3 protein. The sample records a few hundred thousand distinct CDR3 sequences, 61% being singletons. Overall study findings and caveats: There were roughly 28 CD8+ CDR3 sequences that occurred in both patients and controls.

J is TRBJ2-3 and V is TRBV5-1, with D hard to call. The sequence was obtained from a human donor in good health. Sequenced material: sorted CD4+, CD8+, or CD8+CD57+ T cells (not recorded which) from PBMCs. CDR3 sequence: CASSLDQPTDTQYF. CDR3 in DNA: TGTGCCAGCAGCTTGGACCAGCCCACAGATACGCAGTATTTT.